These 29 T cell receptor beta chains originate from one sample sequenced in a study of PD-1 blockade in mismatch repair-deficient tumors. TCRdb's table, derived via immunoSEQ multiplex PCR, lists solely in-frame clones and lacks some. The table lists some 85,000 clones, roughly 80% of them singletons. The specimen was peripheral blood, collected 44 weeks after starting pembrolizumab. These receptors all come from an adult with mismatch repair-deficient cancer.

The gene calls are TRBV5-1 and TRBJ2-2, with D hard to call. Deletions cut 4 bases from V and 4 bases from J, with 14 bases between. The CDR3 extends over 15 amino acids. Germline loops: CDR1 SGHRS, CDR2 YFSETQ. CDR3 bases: TGCGCCAGCAGCCCGGACCCCGGCGGCACCGGGGAGCTGTTTTTT. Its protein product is CASSPDPGGTGELFF.

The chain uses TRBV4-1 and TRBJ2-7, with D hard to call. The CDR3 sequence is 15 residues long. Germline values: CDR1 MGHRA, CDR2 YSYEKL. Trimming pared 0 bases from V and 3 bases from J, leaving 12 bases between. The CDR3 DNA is TGCGCCAGCAGCCAAGACTGGGATTCCGACTACGAGCAGTACTTC. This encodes CASSQDWDSDYEQYF.

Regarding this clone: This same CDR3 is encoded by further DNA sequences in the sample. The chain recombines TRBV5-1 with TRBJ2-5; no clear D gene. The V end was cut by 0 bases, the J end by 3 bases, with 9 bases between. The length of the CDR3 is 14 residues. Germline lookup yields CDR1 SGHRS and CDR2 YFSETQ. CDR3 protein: CASSLGLAKETQYF. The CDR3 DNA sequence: TGCGCCAGCAGCTTGGGTTTAGCCAAAGAGACCCAGTACTTC.

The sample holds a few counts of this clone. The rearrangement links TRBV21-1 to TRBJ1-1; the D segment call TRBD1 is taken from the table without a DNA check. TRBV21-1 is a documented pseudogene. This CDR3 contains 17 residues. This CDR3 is CASSNESGGVSWTEAFF. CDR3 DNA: TGTGCCAGCAGCAATGAGTCAGGGGGCGTCTCGTGGACTGAAGCTTTCTTT.

The CDR3 reads CASSQERSTDTQYF. For the CDR3, the DNA is TGTGCCAGCTCGCAAGAGCGGAGCACAGATACGCAGTATTTT. V is TRBV18 and J is TRBJ2-3; D is perhaps TRBD2 (5 bases). Trimming pared 6 bases from V and 0 bases from J, leaving 10 bases between. This CDR3 spans 14 amino acids. In germline, CDR1 is KGHSH, CDR2 LQKENI.

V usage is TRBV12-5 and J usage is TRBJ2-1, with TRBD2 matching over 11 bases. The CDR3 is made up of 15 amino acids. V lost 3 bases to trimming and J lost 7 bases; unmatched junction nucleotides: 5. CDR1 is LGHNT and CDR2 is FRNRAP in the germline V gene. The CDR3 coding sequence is TGTGCTAGTGGTTTCCGGTCTAGCGGGAGGAATGAGCAGTTCTTC. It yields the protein CASGFRSSGRNEQFF.

The CDR3 nucleotides read TGTGCCAGCAGTTGGACACTCCAGGAGACCCAGTACTTC. This codes for CASSWTLQETQYF. The rearrangement links TRBV11-2 to TRBJ2-5, with a tentative D call TRBD1 (5 bases). The germline V gene has CDR1 SGHAT and CDR2 FQNNGV. CDR3 size: 13 residues. Trimming left V 6 bases short and J 5 bases short, with 13 bases between.

This CDR3 is CASSIRSGISDTQYF. CDR3 bases: TGTGCCAGCAGCATCCGTAGCGGGATTTCAGATACGCAGTATTTT. The genes are TRBV7-2 and TRBJ2-3, with 8 bases aligning to TRBD2. J gave up 4 bases and V 5 bases, and 8 bases lay outside the gene matches. Germline values: CDR1 SGHTA, CDR2 FQGNSA. This CDR3 has 15 amino acids.

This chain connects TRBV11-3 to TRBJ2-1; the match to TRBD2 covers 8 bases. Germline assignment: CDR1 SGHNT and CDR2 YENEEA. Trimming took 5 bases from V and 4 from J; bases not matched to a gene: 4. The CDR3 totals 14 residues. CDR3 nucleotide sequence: TGTGCCAGCAGCCAAGCGGGAGCGTACAATGAGCAGTTCTTC. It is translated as CASSQAGAYNEQFF.

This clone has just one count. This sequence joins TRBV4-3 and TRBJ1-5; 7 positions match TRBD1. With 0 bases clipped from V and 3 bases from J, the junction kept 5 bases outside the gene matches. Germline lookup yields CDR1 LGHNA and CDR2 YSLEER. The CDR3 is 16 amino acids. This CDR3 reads CASSQETGTDNQPQHF. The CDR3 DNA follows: TGCGCCAGCAGCCAAGAGACCGGGACAGACAATCAGCCCCAGCATTTT.

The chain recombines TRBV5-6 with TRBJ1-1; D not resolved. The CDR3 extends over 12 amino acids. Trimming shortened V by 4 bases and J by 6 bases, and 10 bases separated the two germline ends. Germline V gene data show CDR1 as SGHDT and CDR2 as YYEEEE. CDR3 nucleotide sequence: TGTGCCAGCAGCCTCCGGAGGGCTGAAGCTTTCTTT. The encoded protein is CASSLRRAEAFF. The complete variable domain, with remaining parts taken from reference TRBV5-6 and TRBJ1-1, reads DAGVTQSPTHLIKTRGQQVTLRCSPKSGHDTVSWYQQALGQGPQFIFQYYEEEERQRGNFPDRFSGHQFPNYSSELNVNALLLGDSALYLCASSLRRAEAFFGQGTRLTVV.

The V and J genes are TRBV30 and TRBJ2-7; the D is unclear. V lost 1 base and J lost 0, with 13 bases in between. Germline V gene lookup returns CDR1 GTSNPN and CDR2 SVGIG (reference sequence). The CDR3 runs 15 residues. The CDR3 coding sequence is TGTGCCTGGAGTGAACTGCGAACTTTCTCCTACGAGCAGTACTTC. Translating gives CAWSELRTFSYEQYF.

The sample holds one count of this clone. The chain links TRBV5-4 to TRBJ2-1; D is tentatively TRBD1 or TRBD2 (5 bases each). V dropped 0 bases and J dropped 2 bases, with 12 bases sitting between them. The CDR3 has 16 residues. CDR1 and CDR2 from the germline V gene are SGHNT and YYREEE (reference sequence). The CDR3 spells CASSLDGTVTYNEQFF. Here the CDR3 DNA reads TGTGCCAGCAGCTTGGACGGGACCGTAACCTACAATGAGCAGTTCTTC.

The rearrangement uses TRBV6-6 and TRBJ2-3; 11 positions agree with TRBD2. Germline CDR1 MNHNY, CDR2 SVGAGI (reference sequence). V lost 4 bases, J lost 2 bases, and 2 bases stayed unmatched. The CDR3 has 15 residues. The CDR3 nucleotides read TGTGCCAGCAGTTTGACTAGCGGGAACACAGATACGCAGTATTTT. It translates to CASSLTSGNTDTQYF.

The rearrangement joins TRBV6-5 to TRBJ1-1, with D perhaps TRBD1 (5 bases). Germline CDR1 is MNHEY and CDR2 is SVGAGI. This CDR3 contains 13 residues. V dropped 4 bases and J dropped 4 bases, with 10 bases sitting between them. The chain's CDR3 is CASSSRAGTEAFF. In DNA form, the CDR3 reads TGTGCCAGCAGTTCCAGGGCCGGCACTGAAGCTTTCTTT.

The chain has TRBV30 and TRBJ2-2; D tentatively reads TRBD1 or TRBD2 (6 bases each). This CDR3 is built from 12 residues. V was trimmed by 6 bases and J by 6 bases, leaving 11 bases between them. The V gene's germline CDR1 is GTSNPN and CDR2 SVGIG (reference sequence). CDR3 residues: CACNREAGELFF. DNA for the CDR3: TGTGCCTGTAACAGGGAGGCCGGGGAGCTGTTTTTT. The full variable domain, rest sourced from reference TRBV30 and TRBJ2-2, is SQTIHQWPATLVQPVGSPLSLECTVEGTSNPNLYWYRQAAGRGLQLLFYSVGIGQISSEVPQNLSASRPQDRQFILSSKKLLLSDSGFYLCACNREAGELFFGEGSRLTVL.

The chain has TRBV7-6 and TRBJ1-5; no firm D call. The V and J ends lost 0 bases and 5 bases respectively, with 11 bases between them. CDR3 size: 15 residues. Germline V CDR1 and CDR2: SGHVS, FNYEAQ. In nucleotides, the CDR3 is TGTGCCAGCAGCTTAGCGGTAGGGTTTGATCAGCCCCAGCATTTT. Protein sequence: CASSLAVGFDQPQHF. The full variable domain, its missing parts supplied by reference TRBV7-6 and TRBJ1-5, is GAGVSQSPRYKVTKRGQDVALRCDPISGHVSLYWYRQALGQGPEFLTYFNYEAQQDKSGLPNDRFSAERPEGSISTLTIQRTEQRDSAMYRCASSLAVGFDQPQHFGDGTRLSIL.

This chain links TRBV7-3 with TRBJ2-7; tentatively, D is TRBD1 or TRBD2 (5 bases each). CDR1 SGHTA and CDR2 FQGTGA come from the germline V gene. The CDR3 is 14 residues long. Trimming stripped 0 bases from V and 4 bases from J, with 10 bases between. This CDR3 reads CASSLTGGGYEQYF. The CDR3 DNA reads TGTGCCAGCAGCTTAACTGGGGGTGGATACGAGCAGTACTTC.

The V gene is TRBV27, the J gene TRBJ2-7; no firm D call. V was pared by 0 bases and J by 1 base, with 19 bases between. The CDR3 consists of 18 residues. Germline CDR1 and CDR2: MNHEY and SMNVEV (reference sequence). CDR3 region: CASSLSVGPTTLSYEQYF. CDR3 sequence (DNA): TGTGCCAGCAGTTTATCGGTAGGCCCCACCACACTTTCCTACGAGCAGTACTTC.

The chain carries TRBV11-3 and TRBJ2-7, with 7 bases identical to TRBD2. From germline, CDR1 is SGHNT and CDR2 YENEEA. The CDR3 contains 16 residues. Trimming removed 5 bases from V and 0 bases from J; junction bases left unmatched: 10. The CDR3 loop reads CASSPPWGGSSYEQYF. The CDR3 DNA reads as TGTGCCAGCAGCCCTCCCTGGGGCGGGAGCTCCTACGAGCAGTACTTC.

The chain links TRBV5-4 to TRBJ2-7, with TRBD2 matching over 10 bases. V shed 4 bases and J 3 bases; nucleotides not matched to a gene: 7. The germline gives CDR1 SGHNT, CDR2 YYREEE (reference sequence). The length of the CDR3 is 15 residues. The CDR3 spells CASSLGTSAHYEQYF. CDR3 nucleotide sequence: TGTGCCAGCAGCCTAGGGACTAGCGCACACTACGAGCAGTACTTC. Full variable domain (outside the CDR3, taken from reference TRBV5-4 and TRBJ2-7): ETGVTQSPTHLIKTRGQQVTLRCSSQSGHNTVSWYQQALGQGPQFIFQYYREEENGRGNFPPRFSGLQFPNYSSELNVNALELDDSALYLCASSLGTSAHYEQYFGPGTRLTVT.

The CDR3, as DNA: TGTGCCAGCAGCGTATCGAACCAACCGGGACTAGCGGGACCAGATACGCAGTATTTT. This codes for CASSVSNQPGLAGPDTQYF. This chain links TRBV9 with TRBJ2-3; 13 nucleotides line up with TRBD2. The V and J ends lost 1 base and 4 bases, in that order; junction bases with no gene match: 12. Germline values: CDR1 SGDLS, CDR2 YYNGEE. The CDR3 is 19 amino acids.

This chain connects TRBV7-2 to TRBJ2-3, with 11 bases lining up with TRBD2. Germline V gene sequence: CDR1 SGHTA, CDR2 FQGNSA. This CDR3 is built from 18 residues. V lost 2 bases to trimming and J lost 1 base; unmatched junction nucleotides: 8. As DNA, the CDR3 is TGTGCCAGCAGCTTAAAGGGACTAGCGGTCTCCCGCACAGATACGCAGTATTTT. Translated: CASSLKGLAVSRTDTQYF.

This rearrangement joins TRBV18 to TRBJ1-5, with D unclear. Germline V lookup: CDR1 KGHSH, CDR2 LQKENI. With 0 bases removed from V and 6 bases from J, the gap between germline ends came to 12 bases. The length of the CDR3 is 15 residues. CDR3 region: CASSPPEKGRQPQHF. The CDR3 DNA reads TGTGCCAGCTCACCACCTGAGAAAGGGCGTCAGCCCCAGCATTTT.

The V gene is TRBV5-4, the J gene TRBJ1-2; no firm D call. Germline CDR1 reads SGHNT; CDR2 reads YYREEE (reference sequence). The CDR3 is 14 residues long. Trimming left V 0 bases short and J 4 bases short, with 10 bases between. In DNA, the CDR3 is TGTGCCAGCAGCTTGGATCCGGCAATCTATGGCTACACCTTC. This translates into CASSLDPAIYGYTF.

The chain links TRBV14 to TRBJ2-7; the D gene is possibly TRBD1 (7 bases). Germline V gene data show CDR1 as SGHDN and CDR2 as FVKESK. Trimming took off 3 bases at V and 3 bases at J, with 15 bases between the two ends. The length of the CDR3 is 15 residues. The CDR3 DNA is TGTGCCAGCAGCCAGTTGGCAGGGGGGATCTACGAGCAGTACTTC. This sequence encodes CASSQLAGGIYEQYF.

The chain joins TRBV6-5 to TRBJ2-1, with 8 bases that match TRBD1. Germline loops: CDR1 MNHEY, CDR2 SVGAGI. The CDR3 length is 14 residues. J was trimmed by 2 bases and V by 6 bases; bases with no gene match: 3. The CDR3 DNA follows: TGTGCCAGCAGGGGGACAGGTACCTACAATGAGCAGTTCTTC. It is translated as CASRGTGTYNEQFF.

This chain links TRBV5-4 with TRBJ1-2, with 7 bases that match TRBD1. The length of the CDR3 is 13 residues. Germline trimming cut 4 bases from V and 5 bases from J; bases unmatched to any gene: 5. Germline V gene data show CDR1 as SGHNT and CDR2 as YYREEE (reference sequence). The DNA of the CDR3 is TGTGCCAGCAGCGGGGGACAGAATTATGGCTACACCTTC. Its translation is CASSGGQNYGYTF.

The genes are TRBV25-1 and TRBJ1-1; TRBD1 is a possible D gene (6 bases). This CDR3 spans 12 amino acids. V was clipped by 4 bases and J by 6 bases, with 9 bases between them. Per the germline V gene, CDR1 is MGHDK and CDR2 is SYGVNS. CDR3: CASSGGGAEAFF. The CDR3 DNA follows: TGTGCCAGCAGTGGAGGGGGGGCTGAAGCTTTCTTT.